Ten or more counts support the clone carrying this T cell receptor beta chain. Its antigen remains unidentified. The data derive from a study of regulatory T cells in long-lasting Graves disease. Regarding time point: persistent/refractory GD, antithyroid drugs over 5 years with positive TRAb. Extracted RNA from PBMCs served as the source of the TCR library. Study-wide results and caveats: Persistent disease favored TRBV28, TRBJ1-2 and TRBJ2-5.

The CDR3 totals 16 residues. The ends lost 5 bases at V and 8 bases at J; junction bases unmatched: 17. Investigators prepared the TCR beta libraries by applying iRepertoire HTBI primers and Arm-PCR of CDR3 regions. Original handling: Identified across the samples were 62 TRBV segments and roughly 13 TRBJ segments. TCRdb ran MiXCR on the multiplex PCR reads and lists one entry per CDR3 protein. TCRdb's processing, not the authors', yielded these V and J calls. Of 600,000 to 850,000 distinct CDR3 sequences listed, roughly 30% are singletons. This receptor was taken from a female donor with Graves disease. The material sequenced was peripheral blood mononuclear cells (PBMCs), taken when the disease was refractory, from a patient treated with antithyroid drugs. The J gene is TRBJ1-2, the V gene TRBV12-3 or TRBV12-4; 7 bases fit TRBD1. DNA of the CDR3: TGTGCCAGCAGTCCAGTGTTAGGGGGCGGGAGTGACGGCTACACCTTC. Amino acids: CASSPVLGGGSDGYTF.